This T cell receptor beta chain comes out of a study of control samples from healthy donors and cancer patients. Germline CDR1 is MNHNS and CDR2 is SASEGT. The CDR3 runs 16 residues. Trimming took off 1 base at V and 0 bases at J, with 12 bases between the two ends. The table came from immunoSEQ multiplex PCR; TCRdb's copy has only in-frame clones and leaves some out. The sample includes tens of thousands of clones, under 95% of them seen just once. The chain couples TRBV6-1 to TRBJ1-2; maybe TRBD1 (5 bases). This receptor was obtained from a woman aged 40 to 55 with lung cancer. Sequenced sample: PBMCs. The CDR3 coding sequence is TGTGCCAGCAGTGAAGTATTGAGGGGATCTAACTATGGCTACACCTTC. This gives the protein CASSEVLRGSNYGYTF.